This entry is about one TCR beta chain. No antigen is known for it. The length of the CDR3 is 16 residues. V lost 3 bases and J lost 7, with 24 bases in between. Germline V gene lookup returns CDR1 DFQATT and CDR2 SNEGSKA (reference sequence). These data come from a study of T cells in Graves' hyperthyroidism and ophthalmopathy. The study, taken as a whole, reports: Blood also contained most expanded thyroid clonotypes above 0.001.

Amplified TCR beta CDR3 regions derived from RNA transcripts. The HTBI set primed first-round TCR CDR3 RT-PCR. TCRdb fed the multiplex PCR reads into MiXCR, producing one record per CDR3 protein. Here the sample spans 800,000 or so distinct CDR3 sequences, more than 30% being singletons. The chain links TRBV20-1 to TRBJ1-2; D perhaps matches TRBD1 (5 bases). This TCR was recovered from a man aged 18 to 30 with Graves' hyperthyroidism. Input material: blood. The DNA for the CDR3 is TGCAGTGCTAGTAAGGGGCGTCCCCAAAGCGAGGGTGGCTACACCTTC. Its protein product is CSASKGRPQSEGGYTF.